These 30 T cell receptor beta chains originate from one sample sequenced in a study of CD8+CD57+ T cells in acquired aplastic anemia. Genomic DNA provided the template from which TCR beta VDJ and CDR3 profiles were obtained. One entry per CDR3 protein results from TCRdb running MiXCR on the reads. The sample contains fewer than 200,000 distinct CDR3 sequences, approximately 48% of which appear only once. Patients chosen for sequencing had CD8+CD57+ cells that had expanded, as shown by flow cytometry. Sequencing was done on a sample of sorted CD4+, CD8+, or CD8+CD57+ T cells (not recorded which) from PBMCs. The source of these receptors is a human donor with aplastic anemia.

About this clonotype itself: This clone may be a read error of a much larger clone one base away. The genes are TRBV3-1 and TRBJ1-6, with 7 bases identical to TRBD1. Germline trimming cut 4 bases from V and 11 bases from J; bases unmatched to any gene: 11. Germline CDR1 reads LGHDT; CDR2 reads YNNKEL (reference sequence). The CDR3 covers 15 residues. In nucleotides, the CDR3 is TGTGCCAGCAGCCCCACAAGACAGGGAAGGCCACCCCTCCACTTT. This encodes CASSPTRQGRPPLHF.

This clonotype was recorded at least ten times. A junction boundary mismatches the germline segment, possibly from a read error. This sequence joins TRBV19 and TRBJ2-1; 8 positions match TRBD2. Germline lookup yields CDR1 LNHDA and CDR2 SQIVND (reference sequence). The CDR3 sequence is 15 residues long. The CDR3 DNA follows: TGTGCCAGTAGTATAGCCTCTGGCGGGGGGCCTAGGAAGCTCTTC. This encodes CASSIASGGGPRKLF.

In its sample, this clonotype was seen many times. The genes are TRBV7-2 and TRBJ1-2; tentatively, D is TRBD1 (6 bases). Per germline, CDR1 SGHTA and CDR2 FQGNSA. This CDR3 contains 15 residues. With 1 base removed from V and 0 bases from J, the gap between germline ends came to 9 bases. The CDR3 reads CASSLDPGANYGYTF. In DNA, the CDR3 is TGTGCCAGCAGCTTAGACCCAGGGGCTAACTATGGCTACACCTTC. The whole variable domain, remainder taken from reference TRBV7-2 and TRBJ1-2, is GAGVSQSPSNKVTEKGKDVELRCDPISGHTALYWYRQSLGQGLEFLIYFQGNSAPDKSGLPSDRFSAERTGGSVSTLTIQRTQQEDSAVYLCASSLDPGANYGYTFGSGTRLTVV.

J is TRBJ2-7 and V is TRBV15; D possibly corresponds to TRBD2 (6 bases). V was cut by 0 bases and J by 3 bases, with 18 bases left in between. Germline V lookup: CDR1 LNHNV, CDR2 YYDKDF (reference sequence). This CDR3 comprises 17 residues. The CDR3 is CATSRDQSAGNFYEQYF. CDR3 nucleotide sequence: TGTGCCACCAGCAGAGATCAATCCGCGGGGAACTTCTACGAGCAGTACTTC.

This clonotype was seen only a few times. The chain carries TRBV20-1 and TRBJ2-7; D may be TRBD2 (7 bases). The V gene lost 5 bases and the J gene lost 0 bases, with 11 bases spanning the gap. Per the germline V gene, CDR1 is DFQATT and CDR2 is SNEGSKA (reference sequence). The CDR3 runs 13 residues. In DNA, the CDR3 is TGCAGTGCTCCGGGGGGCGACTCCTACGAGCAGTACTTC. This sequence encodes CSAPGGDSYEQYF.

This clonotype was recorded at least ten times. This sequence joins TRBV20-1 and TRBJ2-1; D uncertain. Looked up from germline, CDR1 is DFQATT and CDR2 is SNEGSKA (reference sequence). Trimming left V 3 bases short and J 5 bases short, with 8 bases between. CDR3 length equals 12 residues. CDR3 coding DNA: TGCAGTGCTAGTCAGAATAACAATGAGCAGTTCTTC. Translating it yields CSASQNNNEQFF.

A word on this clonotype: A read error is likely, as this CDR3 ends without the conserved phenylalanine or tryptophan. The genes are TRBV29-1 and TRBJ1-4, with 9 bases identical to TRBD1. Germline V lookup: CDR1 SQVTM, CDR2 ANQGSEA. The CDR3 is 14 amino acids. V was clipped by 6 bases and J by 7 bases; unmatched bases: 9. The CDR3 nucleotides are TGCAGCGTCCCCGGGACAGGGATGGGTGAAAAACTGTTTCTT. Translating it yields CSVPGTGMGEKLFL.

This clonotype was counted ten times or more. The chain links TRBV5-5 to TRBJ2-2, with D tentatively TRBD1 (6 bases). The CDR3 runs to 14 residues. CDR1 is SGHKS and CDR2 is YYEKEE in the germline V gene (reference sequence). V dropped 1 base and J dropped 7 bases, with 11 bases sitting between them. The CDR3 region has the DNA TGTGCCAGCAGCTTGCACAGGGCGGGCGGGGAGCTGTTTTTT. Translated: CASSLHRAGGELFF.

CDR3 loop: CASSGSVLSGNTIYF. The CDR3 coding sequence is TGTGCCAGCAGTGGGTCCGTTCTCTCTGGAAACACCATATATTTT. This sequence joins TRBV2 and TRBJ1-3; D remains unclear. Germline V gene data show CDR1 as SNHLY and CDR2 as FYNNEI. V lost 4 bases, J lost 0 bases, and 10 bases lay in between. This CDR3 comprises 15 residues.

The rearrangement uses TRBV27 and TRBJ1-6, with D possibly matching TRBD1 (5 bases). The CDR3 is 17 residues long. Germline V gene lookup returns CDR1 MNHEY and CDR2 SMNVEV (reference sequence). V gave up 3 bases and J gave up 1 base, with 13 bases separating them. In DNA, the CDR3 is TGTGCCAGCAGTTTGGGGGGGAAAAGGTCCTATAATTCACCCCTCCACTTT. As protein: CASSLGGKRSYNSPLHF.

The count of this clonotype is one. A much larger clone sits a single nucleotide away, making a read error possible. V and J are TRBV24-1 and TRBJ1-2; D uncertain. Germline V gene data show CDR1 as KGHDR and CDR2 as SFDVKD. There are 13 residues in the CDR3. With 11 bases removed from V and 1 base from J, the gap between germline ends came to 13 bases. This CDR3 reads CASSHGDNYGYTF. In DNA form, the CDR3 reads TGTGCCAGCAGCCACGGGGATAACTATGGCTACACCTTC.

The chain carries TRBV15 and TRBJ2-1; a possible D gene is TRBD2 (5 bases). Germline V gene data show CDR1 as LNHNV and CDR2 as YYDKDF (reference sequence). This CDR3 spans 13 amino acids. Trimming removed 2 bases from V and 11 bases from J, with 13 bases in between. The CDR3 nucleotides read TGTGCCACCAGCAGAACCTCGACTATTCAGCAGTTCTTC. Translated: CATSRTSTIQQFF.

J is TRBJ1-2 and V is TRBV2, with D unresolved. The length of the CDR3 is 12 residues. The V gene's germline CDR1 is SNHLY and CDR2 FYNNEI. V lost 6 bases and J lost 4, with 9 bases in between. The CDR3 bases are TGTGCCAGCAGAGAGGACCTCTATGGCTACACCTTC. Translated: CASREDLYGYTF.

The rearrangement uses TRBV5-6 and TRBJ2-3, with a weak D call TRBD2 (7 bases). Germline CDR1 SGHDT, CDR2 YYEEEE. CDR3 length: 15 residues. Between the trimmed V and J ends, which lost 10 bases and 3 bases, there was a span of 21 bases. In DNA, the CDR3 is TGTGCCGGAGGTTGGGGGGGCGGTATGACAGATACGCAGTATTTT. This codes for CAGGWGGGMTDTQYF.

This clonotype showed up just a few times. The V and J genes are TRBV27 and TRBJ1-5, with 7 positions matching TRBD1. V dropped 8 bases and J dropped 5; count of bases not matched to a gene: 12. The CDR3 sequence is 15 residues long. Germline CDR1 MNHEY, CDR2 SMNVEV (reference sequence). CDR3 nucleotides: TGTGCCAGCGGAACCAGGGGGGCTGGGGATCAGCCCCAGCATTTT. This codes for CASGTRGAGDQPQHF.

This chain joins TRBV24-1 and TRBJ2-5; D unresolved. The V end was cut by 5 bases, the J end by 2 bases, with 8 bases between. Germline V lookup: CDR1 KGHDR, CDR2 SFDVKD. The length of the CDR3 is 13 residues. This CDR3 is CATSAAAQETQYF. CDR3 sequence (DNA): TGTGCCACCAGTGCGGCAGCTCAAGAGACCCAGTACTTC.

Comments on this clonotype: The germline gene is not matched at one end of the junction; a read error may be the cause. The rearrangement uses TRBV20-1 and TRBJ2-7, with D tentatively TRBD2 (6 bases). CDR1 and CDR2 (germline): DFQATT, SNEGSKA (reference sequence). This CDR3 has 13 residues. This CDR3 is CSTRDLEFREHYF. CDR3 sequence (DNA): TGCAGTACTAGAGATTTAGAGTTTCGGGAGCATTACTTC.

This clonotype was counted only a few times. The chain combines TRBV2 with TRBJ1-6; a weak D match, TRBD1 (5 bases). The V gene's germline CDR1 is SNHLY and CDR2 FYNNEI. The CDR3 loop spans 15 amino acids. Trimming took 8 bases from V and 1 from J, leaving 12 bases between them. The CDR3 loop is CASAGLGSYNSPLHF. The CDR3 DNA sequence: TGTGCCAGCGCGGGGCTTGGGTCCTATAATTCACCCCTCCACTTT.

This clonotype was observed many times. The chain carries TRBV6-1 and TRBJ1-6; D uncertain. Trimming stripped 0 bases from V and 5 bases from J, with 2 bases between. Per the germline V gene, CDR1 is MNHNS and CDR2 is SASEGT. The CDR3 is 13 residues long. DNA of the CDR3: TGTGCCAGCAGTGAAGCTAATAATTCACCCCTCCACTTT. Residues: CASSEANNSPLHF.

The rearrangement uses TRBV4-2 and TRBJ2-7; TRBD2 aligns across 7 bases. Germline V gene lookup returns CDR1 LGHNA and CDR2 YNFKEQ. This CDR3 has 13 amino acids. The V gene end was trimmed by 4 bases and the J gene end by 6 bases; junction bases not matched to a gene: 6. The DNA for the CDR3 is TGTGCCAGCAGCCCAAAGACGGGGGGCGAGCAGTACTTC. This gives the protein CASSPKTGGEQYF.

The rearrangement joins TRBV11-2 to TRBJ2-7, with TRBD1 matching 9 bases. The V segment lost 4 bases and the J segment 3 bases; nucleotides outside the gene matches: 7. Germline V lookup: CDR1 SGHAT, CDR2 FQNNGV. There are 15 residues in the CDR3. The CDR3 nucleotides read TGTGCCAGCAGCTCCACAGGGGGCGGCGGCTACGAGCAGTACTTC. Protein product: CASSSTGGGGYEQYF.

This sequence joins TRBV5-1 and TRBJ2-5; the match to TRBD2 covers 8 bases. Unmatched junction bases numbered 10, after V lost 4 bases and J lost 5 bases. The CDR3 contains 15 residues. Germline CDR1 SGHRS, CDR2 YFSETQ. The CDR3 nucleotides are TGCGCCAGCAGCCCCGGGGGGGCCTCTTGGGAGACCCAGTACTTC. It is translated as CASSPGGASWETQYF.

This chain uses TRBV10-3 with TRBJ2-7; D is perhaps TRBD1 (6 bases). CDR1 and CDR2 (germline): ENHRY, SYGVKD. V lost 10 bases, J lost 6 bases, and 16 bases lay in between. The CDR3 runs 12 residues. CDR3 sequence: CANSGTPLEQYF. In DNA, the CDR3 is TGTGCCAACTCCGGGACACCCCTCGAGCAGTACTTC.

The CDR3 nucleotides read TGTGCCATCAGTGGTAGGACCGAGAACTATGGCTACACCTTC. Protein product: CAISGRTENYGYTF. The genes are TRBV10-3 and TRBJ1-2; D is undetermined. Looked up from germline, CDR1 is ENHRY and CDR2 is SYGVKD. The CDR3 runs to 14 residues. The V gene lost 4 bases and the J gene lost 2 bases, with 11 bases spanning the gap.

The CDR3 protein is CASRRRSSGNTIYF. CDR3 in DNA: TGTGCCAGTAGAAGGCGGTCGTCTGGAAACACCATATATTTT. The chain recombines TRBV19 with TRBJ1-3; D unresolved. This CDR3 contains 14 residues. Between the trimmed V and J ends, which lost 6 bases and 1 base, there was a span of 10 bases. Germline values: CDR1 LNHDA, CDR2 SQIVND (reference sequence).

The chain couples TRBV29-1 to TRBJ2-4; 7 bases match TRBD1. This CDR3 has 17 amino acids. V shed 4 bases, J shed 1 base, and the junction held 13 bases outside the gene matches. From germline, CDR1 is SQVTM and CDR2 ANQGSEA. The CDR3 loop reads CSVGAGTAPVAKNIQYF. CDR3 DNA sequence: TGCAGCGTTGGAGCCGGGACAGCTCCTGTGGCCAAAAACATTCAGTACTTC.

This clonotype appeared many times. The V call is TRBV19, the J call TRBJ2-1; the match to TRBD2 covers 7 bases. CDR3 size: 16 residues. Losses at the gene ends were 3 bases for V and 4 bases for J; bases not matched to a gene: 9. Germline CDR1 reads LNHDA; CDR2 reads SQIVND (reference sequence). The CDR3 protein is CASSILQAGQYNEQFF. For the CDR3, the DNA is TGTGCCAGTAGTATTCTCCAAGCGGGGCAGTACAATGAGCAGTTCTTC.

This clonotype was detected ten times or more. The chain joins TRBV5-1 to TRBJ1-4, with D uncertain. Germline CDR1 is SGHRS and CDR2 is YFSETQ. Trimming took 0 bases from V and 10 from J, leaving 16 bases between them. This CDR3 has 15 amino acids. The CDR3 DNA sequence: TGCGCCAGCAGCTTGGGGTTGGGGTCGTTTGGAAAACTGTTTTTT. Its protein is CASSLGLGSFGKLFF. The variable domain in full, completed from reference TRBV5-1 and TRBJ1-4, reads KAGVTQTPRYLIKTRGQQVTLSCSPISGHRSVSWYQQTPGQGLQFLFEYFSETQRNKGNFPGRFSGRQFSNSRSEMNVSTLELGDSALYLCASSLGLGSFGKLFFGSGTQLSVL.

The chain joins TRBV29-1 to TRBJ1-1; tentatively, D is TRBD1 (6 bases). The CDR3 sequence is 15 residues long. Trimming cost V 5 bases and J 1 base, with 17 bases left between them. The V gene's germline CDR1 is SQVTM and CDR2 ANQGSEA. This CDR3 reads CSVTFSVGANTEAFF. The DNA for the CDR3 is TGCAGCGTTACATTCTCGGTGGGGGCGAACACTGAAGCTTTCTTT.

This clonotype rates as medium-sized. The V call is TRBV15, the J call TRBJ1-6; unclear D gene. The CDR3 sequence is 14 residues long. Germline CDR1 is LNHNV and CDR2 is YYDKDF (reference sequence). V was trimmed by 0 bases and J by 8 bases, leaving 8 bases between them. The CDR3 DNA reads as TGTGCCACCAGCAGAGATATGAGGGATTCACCCCTCCACTTT. This encodes CATSRDMRDSPLHF.